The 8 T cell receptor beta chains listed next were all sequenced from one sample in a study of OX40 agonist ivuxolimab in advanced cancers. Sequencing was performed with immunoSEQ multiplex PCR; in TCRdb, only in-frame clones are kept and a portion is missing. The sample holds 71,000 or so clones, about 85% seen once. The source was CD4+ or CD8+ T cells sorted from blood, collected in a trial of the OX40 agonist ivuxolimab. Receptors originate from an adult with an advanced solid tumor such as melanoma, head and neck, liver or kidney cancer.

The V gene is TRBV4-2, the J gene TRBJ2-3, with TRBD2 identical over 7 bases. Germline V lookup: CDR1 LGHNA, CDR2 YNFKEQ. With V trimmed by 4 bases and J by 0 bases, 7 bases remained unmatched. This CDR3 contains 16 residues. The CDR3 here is CASSPWGGSSTDTQYF. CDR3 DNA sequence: TGTGCCAGCAGCCCCTGGGGGGGGTCGAGCACAGATACGCAGTATTTT.

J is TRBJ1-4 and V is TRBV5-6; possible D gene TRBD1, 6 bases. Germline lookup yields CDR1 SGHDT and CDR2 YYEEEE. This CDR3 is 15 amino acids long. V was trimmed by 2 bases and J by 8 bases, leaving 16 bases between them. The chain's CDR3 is CASSLRTQGGEKLFF. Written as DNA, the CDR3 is TGTGCCAGCAGCTTAAGAACACAGGGAGGCGAAAAACTGTTTTTT.

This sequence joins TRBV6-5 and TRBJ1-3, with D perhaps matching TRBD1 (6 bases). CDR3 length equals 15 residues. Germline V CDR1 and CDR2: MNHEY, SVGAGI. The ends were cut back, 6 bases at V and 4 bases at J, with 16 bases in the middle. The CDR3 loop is CASSLADRSGNTIYF. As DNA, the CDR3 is TGTGCCAGCAGCCTAGCGGACAGATCCGGAAACACCATATATTTT.

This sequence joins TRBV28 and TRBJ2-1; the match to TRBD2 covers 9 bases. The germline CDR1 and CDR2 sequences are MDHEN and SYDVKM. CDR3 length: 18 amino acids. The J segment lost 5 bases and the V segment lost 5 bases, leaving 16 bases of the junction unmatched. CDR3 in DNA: TGTGCCAGCAGTCCCCGGGGAGGGGCGGGAGGGCTCCACAATGAGCAGTTCTTC. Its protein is CASSPRGGAGGLHNEQFF.

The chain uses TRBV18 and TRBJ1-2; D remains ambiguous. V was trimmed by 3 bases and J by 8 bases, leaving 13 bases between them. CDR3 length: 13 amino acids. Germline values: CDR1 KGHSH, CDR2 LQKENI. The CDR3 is CASSPAEASGYTF. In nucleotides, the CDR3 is TGTGCCAGCTCACCGGCGGAGGCGTCGGGCTACACCTTC.

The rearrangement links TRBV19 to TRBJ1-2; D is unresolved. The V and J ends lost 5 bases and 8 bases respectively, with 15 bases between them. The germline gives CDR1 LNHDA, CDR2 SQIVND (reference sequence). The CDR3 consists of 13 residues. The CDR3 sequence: CASSFQRVGGYTF. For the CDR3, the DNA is TGTGCCAGTAGTTTCCAGAGGGTTGGCGGCTACACCTTC.

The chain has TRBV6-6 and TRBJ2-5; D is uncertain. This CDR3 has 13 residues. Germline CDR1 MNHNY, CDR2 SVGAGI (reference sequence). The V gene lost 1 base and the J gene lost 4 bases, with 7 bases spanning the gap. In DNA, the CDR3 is TGTGCCAGCAGTTACTTGGGCGGAGAGACCCAGTACTTC. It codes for CASSYLGGETQYF.

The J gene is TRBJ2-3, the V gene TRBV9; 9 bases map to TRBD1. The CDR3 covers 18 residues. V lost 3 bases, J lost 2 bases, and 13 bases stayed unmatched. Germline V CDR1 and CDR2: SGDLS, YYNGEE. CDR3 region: CASSGTVTGGRFTDTQYF. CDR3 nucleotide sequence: TGTGCCAGCAGCGGGACTGTGACAGGGGGTAGATTCACAGATACGCAGTATTTT.